Presented here are 20 T cell receptor beta chains from one specimen sequenced in a study of vaccination effects on CD4 cells after COVID-19. The ViraFEST assay expanded antigen-specific CD4+ T cells with viral peptide pools before sequencing. The culture ran for approximately 10 days, and then CD4+ T cells were isolated. Vaccine administered to participants consisted of two doses of either BNT162b2 or mRNA-1273. No antigen has been identified for these receptors. TCRdb's table, derived via immunoSEQ multiplex PCR, lists solely in-frame clones and lacks some. This table has approximately 78,000 clones, 81% appearing once. The material sequenced was CD4+ T cells from PBMCs cultured with HCoV-229E spike peptides, taken after COVID-19 vaccination. The receptors shown here come from a human donor who received a COVID-19 vaccine.

The chain employs TRBV6-5 and TRBJ2-5; D unresolved. Between the trimmed V and J ends, which lost 6 bases and 1 base, there was a span of 3 bases. From germline, CDR1 is MNHEY and CDR2 SVGAGI. This CDR3 comprises 11 residues. DNA for the CDR3: TGTGCCAGCAGGATCCAAGAGACCCAGTACTTC. Encoded protein: CASRIQETQYF.

The V gene is TRBV7-3, the J gene TRBJ2-5, with D uncertain. Trimming cost V 5 bases and J 4 bases, with 11 bases left between them. Germline CDR1 SGHTA, CDR2 FQGTGA. The CDR3 consists of 13 residues. For the CDR3, the DNA is TGTGCCAGCAGCCTCGGACCGGGAGAGACCCAGTACTTC. Its translation is CASSLGPGETQYF.

The V call is TRBV6-5, the J call TRBJ1-5, with D possibly being TRBD1 (5 bases). Germline V gene lookup returns CDR1 MNHEY and CDR2 SVGAGI. The CDR3 runs to 13 residues. V lost 6 bases and J lost 5, with 11 bases in between. For the CDR3, the DNA is TGTGCCAGCAGCAGAGGGGTGGATCAGCCCCAGCATTTT. As protein: CASSRGVDQPQHF.

This clone was recorded once. This sequence joins TRBV7-2 and TRBJ1-2, with 9 bases identical to TRBD1. Germline V gene lookup returns CDR1 SGHTA and CDR2 FQGNSA. This CDR3 has 17 residues. Trimming at V came to 5 bases and at J to 0 bases, leaving 10 bases not matched to a gene. The CDR3 sequence is CASSPGTGIKANYGYTF. The CDR3 bases are TGTGCCAGCAGCCCTGGGACAGGGATAAAAGCTAACTATGGCTACACCTTC.

V and J are TRBV2 and TRBJ1-1, with 10 nucleotides matching TRBD1. The CDR3 is 13 residues long. The ends lost 7 bases at V and 5 bases at J; junction bases unmatched: 4. Germline V gene lookup returns CDR1 SNHLY and CDR2 FYNNEI. CDR3 DNA sequence: TGTGCCAGCACCGACAGGGGGCGAACTGAAGCTTTCTTT. Residues: CASTDRGRTEAFF.

The chain links TRBV3-1 (or the pseudogene TRBV3-2) to TRBJ1-2; D remains unclear. V was clipped by 3 bases and J by 0 bases, with 20 bases between them. The germline V gene encodes CDR1 LGHDT and CDR2 YNNKEL (reference sequence). CDR3 length: 18 amino acids. CDR3 amino acids: CASSHSMGRVGSNYGYTF. The CDR3, as DNA: TGTGCCAGCAGCCACTCTATGGGGAGGGTTGGGTCTAACTATGGCTACACCTTC.

The rearrangement links TRBV19 to TRBJ2-5; a possible D gene is TRBD1 (5 bases). The V end was cut by 7 bases, the J end by 2 bases, with 23 bases between. CDR1 and CDR2 from the germline V gene are LNHDA and SQIVND (reference sequence). The CDR3 sequence is 17 residues long. The CDR3 DNA reads TGTGCCAGTACCCTCAGGGCGGCAGGAGTCACGCAAGAGACCCAGTACTTC. As protein: CASTLRAAGVTQETQYF.

V is TRBV9 and J is TRBJ1-5; TRBD1 aligns across 7 bases. Trimming removed 0 bases from V and 11 bases from J; junction bases left unmatched: 11. Germline values: CDR1 SGDLS, CDR2 YYNGEE. CDR3 length: 15 amino acids. Written as DNA, the CDR3 is TGTGCCAGCAGCGTAGTAGGGACAGACCAAGTGGCCCAGCATTTT. Protein product: CASSVVGTDQVAQHF.

The V gene is TRBV5-1, the J gene TRBJ2-5; D not resolved. CDR3 length: 16 residues. The V and J ends lost 1 base and 5 bases respectively, with 18 bases between them. In germline, CDR1 is SGHRS, CDR2 YFSETQ. CDR3 bases: TGCGCCAGCAGCTTGATACCCGCCACCTTACAGGAGACCCAGTACTTC. It translates to CASSLIPATLQETQYF.

This chain joins TRBV7-6 and TRBJ1-3; D uncertain. V was clipped by 5 bases and J by 0 bases, with 11 bases between them. Germline V gives CDR1 SGHVS, CDR2 FNYEAQ. The CDR3 runs 15 residues. This CDR3 is CASSLTSSSGNTIYF. DNA for the CDR3: TGTGCCAGCAGCCTAACTTCTAGCTCTGGAAACACCATATATTTT.

This chain links TRBV6-5 with TRBJ2-1; D is unresolved. The CDR3 has 13 residues. The V end lost 6 bases, the J end lost 0 bases, and 6 bases lay between the germline ends. Germline V gene lookup returns CDR1 MNHEY and CDR2 SVGAGI. The CDR3 loop reads CASRASSYNEQFF. The CDR3 coding sequence is TGTGCCAGCAGGGCGAGCTCCTACAATGAGCAGTTCTTC.

The CDR3 DNA reads TGCGCCAGCGCTACAGGACAGGGGAGGCAAGAGACCCAGTACTTC. Protein: CASATGQGRQETQYF. J is TRBJ2-5 and V is TRBV5-1, with TRBD1 matching 9 bases. The CDR3 sequence is 15 residues long. V dropped 7 bases and J dropped 2; count of bases not matched to a gene: 9. CDR1 and CDR2 from the germline V gene are SGHRS and YFSETQ. Supplemented by reference TRBV5-1 and TRBJ2-5, the full variable domain reads KAGVTQTPRYLIKTRGQQVTLSCSPISGHRSVSWYQQTPGQGLQFLFEYFSETQRNKGNFPGRFSGRQFSNSRSEMNVSTLELGDSALYLCASATGQGRQETQYFGPGTRLLVL.

This clone has a handful of counts. The rearrangement uses TRBV6-5 and TRBJ1-1; TRBD1 is a possible D gene (5 bases). This CDR3 has 12 residues. Trimming removed 4 bases from V and 5 bases from J, with 8 bases in between. Germline loops: CDR1 MNHEY, CDR2 SVGAGI. CDR3 in amino acids: CASSSGRTEAFF. The CDR3 DNA sequence: TGTGCCAGCAGTTCGGGGCGAACTGAAGCTTTCTTT.

CDR3 residues: CAWSVMGLVGEKLFF. CDR3 sequence (DNA): TGTGCCTGGAGTGTTATGGGGTTGGTGGGTGAAAAACTGTTTTTT. The chain links TRBV30 to TRBJ1-4, with D hard to call. V was clipped by 0 bases and J by 7 bases, with 15 bases between them. Germline V gene sequence: CDR1 GTSNPN, CDR2 SVGIG (reference sequence). The CDR3 sequence is 15 residues long.

The chain uses TRBV7-9 and TRBJ1-2, with TRBD1 as a possible D gene (5 bases). In germline, CDR1 is SEHNR, CDR2 FQNEAQ (reference sequence). CDR3 length: 16 residues. The V and J ends lost 1 base and 3 bases respectively, with 15 bases between them. The CDR3 reads CASSLGCGGKDYGYTF. The CDR3 DNA is TGTGCCAGCAGCTTAGGGTGTGGGGGGAAGGACTATGGCTACACCTTC.

The J gene is TRBJ1-5, the V gene TRBV7-2, with 9 bases matching TRBD1. This CDR3 spans 15 amino acids. The V gene end was trimmed by 4 bases and the J gene end by 4 bases; junction bases not matched to a gene: 5. Germline V gene data show CDR1 as SGHTA and CDR2 as FQGNSA. Here the CDR3 DNA reads TGTGCCAGCAGCTATGGACAGGGGCTAAATCAGCCCCAGCATTTT. Translating gives CASSYGQGLNQPQHF.

This chain links TRBV30 with TRBJ1-2; D is undetermined. The V end lost 4 bases, the J end lost 7 bases, and 16 bases lay between the germline ends. This CDR3 has 13 residues. In germline, CDR1 is GTSNPN, CDR2 SVGIG (reference sequence). For the CDR3, the DNA is TGTGCCTGGAAGCTGGAAAGGTCGGGTGGCTACACCTTC. Amino acid sequence: CAWKLERSGGYTF.

The V and J genes are TRBV5-1 and TRBJ2-7; D is ambiguous. The CDR3 sequence is 14 residues long. The germline gives CDR1 SGHRS, CDR2 YFSETQ. V was trimmed by 1 base and J by 7 bases, leaving 15 bases between them. The CDR3 DNA reads as TGCGCCAGCAGCTTGCCGGGCCCTTCCGGGGAGCAGTACGTC. Translation: CASSLPGPSGEQYV.

This chain links TRBV15 with TRBJ2-1; TRBD2 agrees at 8 bases. The CDR3 has 15 residues. Unmatched junction bases numbered 3, after V lost 5 bases and J lost 0 bases. Looked up from germline, CDR1 is LNHNV and CDR2 is YYDKDF (reference sequence). CDR3 sequence (DNA): TGTGCCACCAGCCGGGGGGGGAGCTCCTACAATGAGCAGTTCTTC. It translates to CATSRGGSSYNEQFF.

This chain uses TRBV11-2 with TRBJ2-6; maybe TRBD2 (6 bases). The CDR3 is made up of 16 amino acids. Looked up from germline, CDR1 is SGHAT and CDR2 is FQNNGV. The V gene lost 1 base and the J gene lost 4 bases, with 11 bases spanning the gap. This chain's CDR3 is CASSLVRGTGANVLTF. The CDR3 nucleotides are TGTGCCAGCAGCTTAGTCCGCGGGACCGGGGCCAACGTCCTGACTTTC.